This passage covers 10 T cell receptor beta chains from one sample sequenced in a study of CD8+ T cells in alopecia areata. The sequencing template was cDNA reverse transcribed from extracted RNA. The method was immunoSEQ multiplex PCR; TCRdb's version includes in-frame clones alone and lacks a portion of them. Of more than 200,000 clones listed, less than 45% are singletons. Treatment denoted: oral pan-JAK inhibitor, 5-10 mg twice daily. The sequenced sample was CD4+ T cells sorted from blood, obtained around week 36, from a patient treated with tofacitinib. The receptors originated from a human donor with alopecia areata.

This chain links TRBV7-8 with TRBJ2-3; 9 positions match TRBD1. Germline values: CDR1 SGHVS, CDR2 FQNEAQ. The CDR3 sequence is 15 residues long. Trimming removed 4 bases from V and 3 bases from J; junction bases left unmatched: 5. CDR3 loop: CASSSWTGVTDTQYF. The CDR3 DNA follows: TGTGCCAGCAGCTCCTGGACAGGGGTAACAGATACGCAGTATTTT.

The chain joins TRBV5-6 to TRBJ1-1, with TRBD1 identical over 9 bases. The germline V gene has CDR1 SGHDT and CDR2 YYEEEE. With 4 bases clipped from V and 4 bases from J, the junction kept 5 bases outside the gene matches. CDR3 length equals 14 residues. The CDR3 DNA sequence: TGTGCCAGCAGCACCGACAGGGGGACCACTGAAGCTTTCTTT. It specifies CASSTDRGTTEAFF.

This clone appeared a single time. This chain joins TRBV29-1 and TRBJ2-3; 7 bases line up with TRBD1. CDR3 size: 13 residues. J was trimmed by 2 bases and V by 3 bases; bases with no gene match: 2. CDR1 is SQVTM, CDR2 ANQGSEA, per germline. This CDR3 is CSVDGTATDTQYF. The CDR3 DNA is TGCAGCGTTGATGGGACAGCCACAGATACGCAGTATTTT.

CDR3 in DNA: TGTGCCAGCAGACTAGCGGGAGGCAGCGAGCAGTACTTC. Translation: CASRLAGGSEQYF. The chain joins TRBV27 to TRBJ2-7; 12 bases fit TRBD2. Trimming at V came to 6 bases and at J to 6 bases, leaving 3 bases not matched to a gene. The CDR3 runs 13 residues. Germline values: CDR1 MNHEY, CDR2 SMNVEV (reference sequence).

About this clone itself: The junction differs from germline at one of its ends, possibly a read error. V gene TRBV5-1 combines with J gene TRBJ2-6; possible D gene TRBD1, 7 bases. This CDR3 is built from 15 residues. The germline CDR1 and CDR2 sequences are SGHRS and YFSETQ. The CDR3 region is CASSLGVQGGNVLTF. CDR3 coding DNA: TGCGCCAGCAGCTTAGGAGTGCAGGGGGGCAACGTCCTGACTTTC.

The V and J genes are TRBV29-1 and TRBJ2-5; the D call may be TRBD1 or TRBD2 (5 bases each). Germline V CDR1 and CDR2: SQVTM, ANQGSEA. The CDR3 runs 12 residues. V was clipped by 3 bases and J by 5 bases, with 10 bases between them. The CDR3 protein is CSVESWGETQYF. DNA for the CDR3: TGCAGCGTTGAGTCGTGGGGGGAGACCCAGTACTTC.

V gene TRBV29-1 combines with J gene TRBJ1-2; perhaps TRBD1 as D (5 bases). CDR3 length: 14 residues. Germline V CDR1 and CDR2: SQVTM, ANQGSEA. Trimming removed 0 bases from V and 4 bases from J, with 12 bases in between. CDR3 sequence: CSVEDRQGGYGYTF. CDR3 bases: TGCAGCGTTGAAGATCGGCAGGGTGGCTATGGCTACACCTTC.

This rearrangement joins TRBV6-5 to TRBJ2-2; D is unclear. The CDR3 totals 15 residues. The germline V gene encodes CDR1 MNHEY and CDR2 SVGAGI. With 7 bases removed from V and 3 bases from J, the gap between germline ends came to 15 bases. In DNA form, the CDR3 reads TGTGCCAGCACTCGCACACATGCCGACACCGGGGAGCTGTTTTTT. Translation: CASTRTHADTGELFF.

The V and J genes are TRBV10-3 and TRBJ1-5, with 7 nucleotides matching TRBD1. The CDR3 spans 14 residues. The junction had 3 bases not matched to a gene; V was cut back by 6 bases and J by 1 base. Germline V gene data show CDR1 as ENHRY and CDR2 as SYGVKD. The CDR3 sequence: CAIRPDRSNQPQHF. CDR3 DNA: TGTGCCATCAGACCGGACAGGAGCAATCAGCCCCAGCATTTT.

V usage is TRBV7-2 and J usage is TRBJ2-3; 15 positions agree with TRBD2. The CDR3 extends over 17 amino acids. Germline V gene sequence: CDR1 SGHTA, CDR2 FQGNSA. J was trimmed by 6 bases and V by 3 bases; bases with no gene match: 7. The CDR3 loop reads CASSLWTSGRAVDTQYF. CDR3 bases: TGTGCCAGCAGCTTGTGGACTAGCGGGAGGGCCGTGGATACGCAGTATTTT.